This T cell receptor (beta chain) comes out of a study of blood T cell repertoires in COVID-19. CDR1 is LNHDA, CDR2 SQIVND, per germline (reference sequence). V lost 5 bases and J lost 4, with 18 bases in between. CDR3 size: 16 residues. Profiling relied on immunoSEQ multiplex PCR, and the TCRdb table lists in-frame clones only, not all of them. The table includes approximately 100,000 clones, 90% to 95% detected once. V is TRBV19 and J is TRBJ1-5, with a tentative D call TRBD1 (6 bases). The sequence came from a man in his fifties or sixties with acute or convalescent COVID-19. The sequencing input was peripheral blood. CDR3 DNA: TGTGCCAGTAGTTCTACAGGGTTAATTGTTAATCAGCCCCAGCATTTT. Amino acid sequence: CASSSTGLIVNQPQHF.